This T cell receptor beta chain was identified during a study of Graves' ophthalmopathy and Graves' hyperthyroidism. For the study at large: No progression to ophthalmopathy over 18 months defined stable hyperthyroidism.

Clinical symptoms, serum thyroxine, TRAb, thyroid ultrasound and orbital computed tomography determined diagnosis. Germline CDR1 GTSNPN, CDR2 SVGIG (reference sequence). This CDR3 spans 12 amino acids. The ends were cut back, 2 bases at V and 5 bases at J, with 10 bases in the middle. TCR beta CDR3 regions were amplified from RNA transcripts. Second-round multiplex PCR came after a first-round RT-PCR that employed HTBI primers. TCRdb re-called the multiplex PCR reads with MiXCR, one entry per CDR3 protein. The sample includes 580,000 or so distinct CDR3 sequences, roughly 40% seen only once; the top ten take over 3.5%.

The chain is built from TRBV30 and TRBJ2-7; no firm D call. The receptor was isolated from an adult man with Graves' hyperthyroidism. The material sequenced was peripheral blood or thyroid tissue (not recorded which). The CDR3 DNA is TGTGCCTGGAGTTTCTTAGGAAACGAGCAGTACTTC. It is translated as CAWSFLGNEQYF.